The 28 T cell receptor beta chains below were found in one sample sequenced in a study of T cells in Graves' hyperthyroidism and ophthalmopathy. What was amplified from RNA transcripts were TCR beta CDR3 regions. First-round RT-PCR targeting the TCR CDR3 was performed with the HTBI primer set. TCRdb re-called the multiplex PCR reads with MiXCR, one entry per CDR3 protein. The sample records a few hundred thousand distinct CDR3 sequences, 15% to 20% being singletons. Sequences were obtained from blood. These receptors were taken from a woman in her twenties or thirties with Graves' ophthalmopathy.

At least ten counts were recorded for this clonotype. This rearrangement joins TRBV28 to TRBJ2-5; D may match TRBD1 or TRBD2 (7 bases each). CDR3 length: 12 residues. The germline V gene encodes CDR1 MDHEN and CDR2 SYDVKM. The V end lost 9 bases, the J end lost 5 bases, and 13 bases lay between the germline ends. The CDR3 is CASRQGGETQYF. For the CDR3, the DNA is TGTGCCAGTCGACAGGGAGGGGAGACCCAGTACTTC.

V gene TRBV5-8 combines with J gene TRBJ2-7, with D tentatively TRBD2 (5 bases). The V gene lost 4 bases and the J gene lost 0 bases, with 17 bases spanning the gap. This CDR3 is built from 16 residues. Per the germline V gene, CDR1 is SGHTS and CDR2 is YDEGEE. The CDR3 DNA sequence: TGTGCCAGCAGCCACGCCGGACTTCCTATCTCCTACGAGCAGTACTTC. Translated, it gives CASSHAGLPISYEQYF.

This clonotype showed up many times. This chain uses TRBV28 with TRBJ2-7; D is uncertain. The germline gives CDR1 MDHEN, CDR2 SYDVKM. The CDR3 loop spans 16 amino acids. Trimming removed 2 bases from V and 4 bases from J, with 18 bases in between. CDR3 nucleotides: TGTGCCAGCAGTTTAGGTCCGCAGATGCCGGAGTACGAGCAGTACTTC. Its translation is CASSLGPQMPEYEQYF.

This clonotype was seen many times. The V gene is TRBV6-1, the J gene TRBJ1-1; TRBD1 agrees at 8 bases. There are 14 residues in the CDR3. V gave up 6 bases and J gave up 4 bases; unmatched junction bases: 7. Germline V gene data show CDR1 as MNHNS and CDR2 as SASEGT. The CDR3 protein is CASRRTGQSTEAFF. CDR3 nucleotide sequence: TGTGCCAGCAGAAGGACAGGGCAAAGCACTGAAGCTTTCTTT.

This clonotype has just a few counts. V usage is TRBV27 and J usage is TRBJ2-7; D gene ambiguous. CDR1 MNHEY and CDR2 SMNVEV come from the germline V gene (reference sequence). The V end lost 5 bases, the J end lost 0 bases, and 11 bases lay between the germline ends. The CDR3 loop spans 14 amino acids. In nucleotides, the CDR3 is TGTGCCAGCAGTCCGACATTAATCTCCTACGAGCAGTACTTC. Protein: CASSPTLISYEQYF.

This clonotype was recorded many times. The chain recombines TRBV7-9 with TRBJ1-1; D is ambiguous. The CDR3 extends over 17 amino acids. V was shortened by 5 bases and J by 1 base, with 20 bases between the two germline ends. Germline V lookup: CDR1 SEHNR, CDR2 FQNEAQ (reference sequence). The CDR3 nucleotides are TGTGCCAGCAGCCACTTAGAGGAGACACCCACGAACACTGAAGCTTTCTTT. Protein: CASSHLEETPTNTEAFF.

This sequence joins TRBV15 and TRBJ1-2; 7 nucleotides match TRBD1. The CDR3 extends over 15 amino acids. J gave up 4 bases and V 5 bases, and 10 bases lay outside the gene matches. The germline V gene has CDR1 LNHNV and CDR2 YYDKDF (reference sequence). CDR3 nucleotide sequence: TGTGCCACCAGCTACGACAAAGGGGGCGGCTATGGCTACACCTTC. It is translated as CATSYDKGGGYGYTF.

With regard to this clonotype: A read error may explain this, as a much larger clone is one base away. The rearrangement links TRBV9 to TRBJ1-2; 8 bases align to TRBD1. The CDR3 runs to 17 residues. Germline assignment: CDR1 SGDLS and CDR2 YYNGEE. CDR3 in DNA: TGTGCCAGCAGCCCGCGCGGAAGCGCAGGGGGCAACTGTGGCTACACCTTC. Amino acids: CASSPRGSAGGNCGYTF.

The V gene is TRBV28, the J gene TRBJ2-6, with TRBD1 matching 8 bases. Germline loops: CDR1 MDHEN, CDR2 SYDVKM. The ends lost 5 bases at V and 0 bases at J; junction bases unmatched: 6. CDR3 length: 17 amino acids. CDR3 nucleotides: TGTGCCAGCAGTGACGGACAGGGCCTCTCTGGGGCCAACGTCCTGACTTTC. It translates to CASSDGQGLSGANVLTF.

This clonotype showed up just a few times. The rearrangement links TRBV6-5 to TRBJ2-1, with 10 nucleotides matching TRBD2. Germline V CDR1 and CDR2: MNHEY, SVGAGI. Trimming removed 4 bases from V and 8 bases from J; junction bases left unmatched: 11. CDR3 length equals 16 residues. CDR3 nucleotide sequence: TGTGCCAGCAGTTCTTTAGCTTCTAGCGGGGGCGATGAGCAGTTCTTC. Translation gives CASSSLASSGGDEQFF.

This clonotype has a handful of counts. The chain carries TRBV6-2 or TRBV6-3 and TRBJ2-5, with TRBD1 as a possible D gene (5 bases). The CDR3 covers 15 residues. Germline CDR1 MNHEY, CDR2 SVGEGT. Trimming removed 11 bases at V and 0 bases at J, with 19 bases between. The chain's CDR3 is CALRPGHKYQETQYF. The CDR3 coding sequence is TGTGCCCTGAGGCCAGGACACAAATACCAAGAGACCCAGTACTTC.

Note on this clonotype: It is likely a read error, because the conserved phenylalanine at the end of the CDR3 is missing. The DNA is omitted, as the CDR3 cannot be located on it reliably, and the CDR3 follows TCRdb's listing. The rearrangement uses TRBV28 and TRBJ1-2. The CDR3 spans 11 amino acids, including both terminal residues. Per the germline V gene, CDR1 is MDHEN and CDR2 is SYDVKM. The CDR3 sequence is CASSSTGPSTL.

This chain uses TRBV19 with TRBJ1-1; 8 nucleotides match TRBD1. The CDR3 spans 15 residues. Trimming took 4 bases from V and 5 from J; bases not matched to a gene: 9. Per the germline V gene, CDR1 is LNHDA and CDR2 is SQIVND (reference sequence). In DNA form, the CDR3 reads TGTGCCAGTAGTACCTCGGGCAGGGGGCTGACTGAAGCTTTCTTT. Translated: CASSTSGRGLTEAFF.

The rearrangement links TRBV19 to TRBJ2-1; D is ambiguous. This CDR3 has 11 residues. In germline, CDR1 is LNHDA, CDR2 SQIVND (reference sequence). Deletions cut 4 bases from V and 7 bases from J, with 5 bases between. CDR3 region: CASSNGNEQFF. CDR3 DNA sequence: TGTGCCAGTAGTAATGGGAATGAGCAGTTCTTC.

This clonotype was detected many times. The chain employs TRBV4-1 and TRBJ1-5; TRBD1 agrees at 8 bases. The trim removed 1 base at V and 0 bases at J, leaving 8 bases unmatched. Per the germline V gene, CDR1 is MGHRA and CDR2 is YSYEKL. CDR3 length: 18 amino acids. Here the CDR3 reads CASSQGRQGRVSNQPQHF. CDR3 sequence (DNA): TGCGCCAGCAGCCAAGGGCGACAGGGGAGGGTTAGCAATCAGCCCCAGCATTTT.

This chain joins TRBV5-5 and TRBJ1-2; 8 bases line up with TRBD1. The CDR3 loop spans 16 amino acids. V lost 1 base and J lost 8; bases outside the gene matches: 13. Germline V lookup: CDR1 SGHKS, CDR2 YYEKEE (reference sequence). Here the CDR3 reads CASSLLLDRDPRGYTF. CDR3 DNA: TGTGCCAGCAGCTTGCTTTTGGACAGGGACCCGAGGGGCTACACCTTC.

This clonotype has only a few counts. The gene calls are TRBV19 and TRBJ1-1, with 7 bases aligning to TRBD1. There are 14 residues in the CDR3. The germline gives CDR1 LNHDA, CDR2 SQIVND (reference sequence). Trimming at V came to 9 bases and at J to 1 base, leaving 8 bases not matched to a gene. The CDR3 region is CASFLGGANTEAFF. CDR3 bases: TGTGCCAGCTTTTTAGGGGGCGCGAACACTGAAGCTTTCTTT.

The rearrangement joins TRBV19 to TRBJ2-2; D not certain. CDR3 length equals 14 residues. Germline CDR1 reads LNHDA; CDR2 reads SQIVND (reference sequence). The germline V and J ends were trimmed by 3 bases and 0 bases, with 5 bases remaining between them. The DNA of the CDR3 is TGTGCCAGTAGTATCGCACCGAACACCGGGGAGCTGTTTTTT. Protein sequence: CASSIAPNTGELFF.

This clonotype showed up many times. This sequence joins TRBV12-3 or TRBV12-4 and TRBJ1-5, with D possibly matching TRBD1 (5 bases). Trimming stripped 6 bases from V and 5 bases from J, with 11 bases between. This CDR3 spans 13 amino acids. Here the CDR3 DNA reads TGTGCCAGCAGACCGGACACCCATCAGCCCCAGCATTTT. Amino acid sequence: CASRPDTHQPQHF.

This clonotype was counted between two and nine times. The J gene is TRBJ2-3, the V gene TRBV5-1; 7 bases line up with TRBD2. This CDR3 comprises 15 residues. CDR1 is SGHRS, CDR2 YFSETQ, per germline. The V gene end was trimmed by 0 bases and the J gene end by 6 bases; junction bases not matched to a gene: 7. The DNA of the CDR3 is TGCGCCAGCAGCTTGGGAGGCGGGAGTCGCGATACGCAGTATTTT. Its protein is CASSLGGGSRDTQYF.

This clonotype was observed a handful of times. The V and J genes are TRBV11-2 and TRBJ2-2; no reliable D call. Germline V gene sequence: CDR1 SGHAT, CDR2 FQNNGV. The germline V and J ends were trimmed by 4 bases and 3 bases, with 6 bases remaining between them. CDR3 size: 13 residues. Here the CDR3 reads CASSSPHTGELFF. CDR3 DNA sequence: TGTGCCAGCAGCTCCCCCCACACCGGGGAGCTGTTTTTT.

This clonotype was seen ten or more times. The chain carries TRBV7-9 and TRBJ2-1; 8 bases match TRBD1. Germline V gives CDR1 SEHNR, CDR2 FQNEAQ (reference sequence). The ends lost 1 base at V and 3 bases at J; junction bases unmatched: 2. The CDR3 is made up of 15 amino acids. This chain's CDR3 is CASSLEGQVYNEQFF. In DNA, the CDR3 is TGTGCCAGCAGCTTAGAGGGACAGGTCTACAATGAGCAGTTCTTC.

The chain is built from TRBV7-9 and TRBJ2-5; the D gene is possibly TRBD2 (5 bases). V was trimmed by 0 bases and J by 4 bases, leaving 12 bases between them. This CDR3 has 15 residues. Germline V CDR1 and CDR2: SEHNR, FQNEAQ (reference sequence). In DNA, the CDR3 is TGTGCCAGCAGCTTAGCGATGGCTAGCAGAGAGACCCAGTACTTC. Translated, it gives CASSLAMASRETQYF. Looking up the rest from reference TRBV7-9 and TRBJ2-5 gives the full variable domain: DTGVSQNPRHKITKRGQNVTFRCDPISEHNRLYWYRQTLGQGPEFLTYFQNEAQLEKSRLLSDRFSAERPKGSFSTLEIQRTEQGDSAMYLCASSLAMASRETQYFGPGTRLLVL.

A few counts support this clonotype. The chain carries TRBV29-1 and TRBJ1-2; TRBD1 is a possible D gene (5 bases). The CDR3 is made up of 15 amino acids. The V end was cut by 5 bases, the J end by 5 bases, with 21 bases between. Germline V gene sequence: CDR1 SQVTM, CDR2 ANQGSEA. The CDR3 sequence is CSVYTRNRDVYGYTF. CDR3 nucleotides: TGCAGCGTTTACACTAGAAATCGGGACGTTTATGGCTACACCTTC.

The V gene is TRBV9, the J gene TRBJ1-5, with D possibly matching TRBD1 (5 bases). With 3 bases removed from V and 5 bases from J, the gap between germline ends came to 15 bases. CDR1 and CDR2 (germline): SGDLS, YYNGEE. This CDR3 is 15 amino acids long. CDR3: CASSARGRGDQPQHF. The CDR3, as DNA: TGTGCCAGCAGCGCTAGGGGCCGAGGGGATCAGCCCCAGCATTTT.

This clonotype showed up just a few times. This chain joins TRBV20-1 and TRBJ2-2, with TRBD2 matching 7 bases. V gave up 3 bases and J gave up 5 bases; unmatched junction bases: 6. CDR3 length: 14 residues. Germline CDR1 reads DFQATT; CDR2 reads SNEGSKA (reference sequence). The CDR3 sequence is CSASAGVVTGELFF. In nucleotides, the CDR3 is TGCAGTGCTAGTGCGGGAGTGGTGACCGGGGAGCTGTTTTTT.

The chain combines TRBV4-2 with TRBJ1-3, with 8 bases matching TRBD1. Germline CDR1 LGHNA, CDR2 YNFKEQ. Losses at the gene ends were 0 bases for V and 4 bases for J; bases not matched to a gene: 5. The CDR3 length is 16 residues. CDR3: CASSQEADRGGNTIYF. The CDR3 DNA reads TGTGCCAGCAGCCAAGAAGCAGACAGGGGCGGAAACACCATATATTTT.

This CDR3 reads CSAPDRGWHNEQFF. CDR3 coding DNA: TGCAGTGCTCCCGACAGGGGGTGGCATAATGAGCAGTTCTTC. The V and J genes are TRBV20-1 and TRBJ2-1; 9 nucleotides line up with TRBD1. The CDR3 covers 14 residues. V shed 5 bases, J shed 7 bases, and the junction held 9 bases outside the gene matches. Germline-derived CDR1 and CDR2 are DFQATT and SNEGSKA (reference sequence).